The rows below give T cell receptor beta chains drawn from one sample of a study of shared clonotypes between healthy human individuals. Profiling relied on immunoSEQ multiplex PCR, and the TCRdb table lists in-frame clones only, not all of them. This table has roughly 2 million clones, 85% to 95% appearing once. Sequencing was carried out using naive CD4+ T cells sorted from blood. The origin of the receptors is a young man in good health. The CDR3 runs from the conserved cysteine through the conserved F or W. The D gene is left open where the match is weak. Size is stated for part of the rows, as once, few or many counts, or as a class when the clone is expanded.

abundance | d_gene | j_gene | v_gene | CDR3aa | CDR3nt
NA | NA | TRBJ1-6 | TRBV6-5 | CASSQGLNNSPLHF | TGTGCCAGCAGCCAAGGGCTGAATAATTCACCCCTCCACTTT
NA | NA | TRBJ2-1 | TRBV11-3 | CASSRGDFYNEQFF | TGTGCCAGCAGCAGGGGGGACTTTTACAATGAGCAGTTCTTC
NA | NA | TRBJ1-1 | TRBV19 | CASSISPLNTEAFF | TGTGCCAGTAGTATAAGTCCGCTGAACACTGAAGCTTTCTTT
NA | TRBD1 | TRBJ2-7 | TRBV18 | CASSPGTGTSYEQYF | TGTGCCAGCTCACCAGGGACAGGGACCTCCTACGAGCAGTACTTC
NA | NA | TRBJ2-5 | TRBV5-4 | CASSNPDRGGETQYF | TGTGCCAGCAGCAACCCTGACAGGGGAGGGGAGACCCAGTACTTC
NA | TRBD2 | TRBJ2-3 | TRBV5-1 | CASSPRIAGLTDTQYF | TGCGCCAGCAGCCCTCGGATAGCGGGTCTCACAGATACGCAGTATTTT
NA | NA | TRBJ1-6 | TRBV10-2 | CASSQGYNSPLHF | TGCGCCAGCAGCCAGGGTTATAATTCACCCCTCCACTTT
NA | NA | TRBJ2-3 | TRBV5-1 | CASSLHTQYF | TGCGCCAGCAGCTTGCATACGCAGTATTTT
NA | TRBD1 | TRBJ1-1 | TRBV18 | CASSVDRAEAFF | TGTGCCAGCTCAGTTGACAGGGCAGAAGCTTTCTTT
NA | NA | TRBJ1-4 | TRBV30 | CACQQVVNEKLFF | TGTGCCTGCCAACAGGTCGTAAATGAAAAACTGTTTTTT
NA | NA | TRBJ1-4 | TRBV5-8 | CASSLARSLFF | TGTGCCAGCAGCTTGGCCCGCAGCCTGTTTTTT
NA | TRBD1 | TRBJ1-6 | TRBV7-9 | CASSLLGGANSPLHF | TGTGCCAGCAGCTTACTAGGGGGCGCGAATTCACCCCTCCACTTT
NA | TRBD1 | TRBJ2-2 | TRBV5-1 | CASSSGQGRTGELFF | TGCGCCAGCAGCTCCGGACAGGGTCGGACCGGGGAGCTGTTTTTT
NA | TRBD1 | TRBJ2-7 | TRBV25-1 | CASSPAQGRYEQYF | TGTGCCAGCAGTCCCGCACAGGGGCGCTACGAGCAGTACTTC
few | NA | TRBJ1-2 | TRBV7-9 | CASSLASYGYTF | TGTGCCAGCAGCTTGGCCTCCTATGGCTACACCTTC
few | TRBD2 | TRBJ2-3 | TRBV6-5 | CASRSLAGYTDTQYF | TGTGCCAGCAGATCCCTAGCGGGGTACACAGATACGCAGTATTTT
NA | NA | TRBJ2-3 | TRBV5-4 | CASSLGSTTSTDTQYF | TGTGCCAGCAGCCTGGGGAGCACTACAAGCACAGATACGCAGTATTTT
NA | NA | TRBJ1-1 | TRBV5-4 | CASSSNQGRITEAFF | TGTGCCAGCAGCTCTAACCAGGGGCGGATCACTGAAGCTTTCTTT
NA | NA | TRBJ1-4 | TRBV30 | CAWMGARGEKLFF | TGTGCCTGGATGGGGGCAAGGGGTGAAAAACTGTTTTTT
NA | TRBD2 | TRBJ2-1 | TRBV13 | CASSPPGTSGRAGLRNEQFF | TGTGCCAGCAGCCCTCCCGGGACTAGCGGGAGGGCCGGGCTCCGCAATGAGCAGTTCTTC
NA | TRBD2 | TRBJ2-2 | TRBV29-1 | CSVGTSGSFTGELFF | TGCAGCGTTGGGACTAGCGGGAGTTTTACCGGGGAGCTGTTTTTT
NA | NA | TRBJ2-7 | TRBV7-8 | CASSSSQGPYEQYF | TGTGCCAGCAGCTCGAGCCAGGGGCCTTACGAGCAGTACTTC
NA | NA | TRBJ2-7 | TRBV2 | CASNLGTFSYEQYF | TGTGCCAGCAACCTCGGGACGTTCTCCTACGAGCAGTACTTC
NA | NA | TRBJ2-5 | TRBV5-1 | CASSLPSGNGGTQYF | TGCGCCAGCAGCTTGCCCTCGGGGAATGGAGGGACCCAGTACTTC